This T cell receptor (beta chain) was identified during a study of T-cell reconstitution after alpha-beta-depleted transplantation in children. Points from the study as a whole: Some patients' high day-60 TCRbeta diversity was traced to surviving recipient T cells and thymic progenitors.

In this sample, this clonotype turned up a few times. Its cognate antigen is unknown. For TCRbeta, the library was prepared with unique molecular identifiers. Each CDR3 protein is one row after TCRdb ran MiXCR on the PCR reads. Of about 980,000 distinct CDR3 sequences listed, under 30% are singletons. V gave up 0 bases and J gave up 0 bases, with 15 bases separating them. The CDR3 is made up of 17 amino acids. Germline loops: CDR1 SGHRS, CDR2 YFSETQ. Sequenced material: PBMCs, mostly from graft donor cells, taken 360 days after TCRalphabeta/CD19-depleted stem cell transplant. This sequence originates from a boy under two years old who had a stem cell transplant for SCID, so the T cells may come from the graft donor. The V and J genes are TRBV5-1 and TRBJ1-1; D is unclear. The CDR3 protein is CASSLVSGLSMNTEAFF. The CDR3 nucleotides are TGCGCCAGCAGCTTGGTATCCGGATTAAGCATGAACACTGAAGCTTTCTTT.